This T cell receptor beta chain was profiled in a study of cytomegalovirus exposure and HLA in healthy donors. The PCR was carried out with 60 Vbeta primers and 13 Jbeta primers. The repertoire was sequenced with immunoSEQ multiplex PCR; TCRdb's copy has only in-frame clones and lacks some. The ten top clones account for about 3%, within a sample of approximately 100,000 clones. The CDR3 spans 14 residues. V lost 2 bases, J lost 5 bases, and 14 bases lay in between. Germline CDR1 and CDR2: SGHRS and YFSETQ. The V call is TRBV5-1, the J call TRBJ2-7; tentative D call: TRBD1 (5 bases). This receptor was identified in a man aged 40-49 years in good health and CMV-seronegative. The specimen sequenced was PBMCs. CDR3 in DNA: TGCGCCAGCAGCTTTCCCGACAGACGAGACGAGCAGTACTTC. Its translation is CASSFPDRRDEQYF. Filled out from reference TRBV5-1 and TRBJ2-7, the complete variable domain reads KAGVTQTPRYLIKTRGQQVTLSCSPISGHRSVSWYQQTPGQGLQFLFEYFSETQRNKGNFPGRFSGRQFSNSRSEMNVSTLELGDSALYLCASSFPDRRDEQYFGPGTRLTVT.